Below, one T cell receptor beta chain is given with its context. Its antigen is not identified. Following a re-call of the 5' RACE reads, TCRdb has one entry per CDR3 protein and lacks DNA. This repertoire comprises under 150,000 distinct CDR3 sequences; its ten largest clones make up 2.4%. This entry belongs to a study of monozygotic twins with inflammatory bowel disease. CDR1 is KGHSH and CDR2 is LQKENI in the germline V gene. The CDR3 loop spans 15 amino acids. Study observations and caveats: Among the T cells, different subtypes could not be distinguished.

Material for sequencing was blood. The V and J genes are TRBV18 and TRBJ2-7; TCRdb picks TRBD2, but there is no DNA to check that call. This receptor was obtained from a human donor with ulcerative colitis or Crohn's disease, or a healthy co-twin of an affected twin (not recorded which). The CDR3 protein is CASSPPSGGSYEQYF.